This T cell receptor beta chain was profiled in a study of blood T cell repertoires in COVID-19. There are a few counts of this clone. The V gene end was trimmed by 6 bases and the J gene end by 0 bases; junction bases not matched to a gene: 8. The CDR3 loop spans 16 amino acids. CDR1 is SGHTA, CDR2 FQGNSA, per germline. Only in-frame clones appear in the TCRdb table, and some are missing; sequencing was by immunoSEQ multiplex PCR. The table lists roughly 60,000 clones, more than 65% of them singletons. This chain uses TRBV7-2 with TRBJ2-3; 8 bases agree with TRBD2. This receptor was identified in a human donor in a cohort sampled during active COVID-19. The sample was peripheral blood. The CDR3 sequence is CASRSGRYLSTDTQYF. The CDR3, as DNA: TGTGCCAGCAGGAGCGGGAGATACTTGAGCACAGATACGCAGTATTTT.